This T cell receptor beta chain was obtained from a study of T cells in Graves' hyperthyroidism and ophthalmopathy (dated by TCRdb to between 2018 and 2021). Background for the entire study: Peripheral blood samples were taken at the time of initial diagnosis, prior to any treatment. A discovery cohort of about a hundred patients, 43 with Graves' ophthalmopathy and about 58 with stable Graves' hyperthyroidism, was used to find distinguishing TCR V-J signatures. Whether ophthalmopathy could be predicted prospectively was tested in an independent validation cohort made up of 18 to 20 hyperthyroidism patients plus 17 patients who later progressed to ophthalmopathy. The approximately 97 discovery patients were randomly divided into training and test sets at a 7:3 ratio. In addition, the study compared T-cell repertoires in thyroid tissue and in blood from roughly six Graves' hyperthyroidism patients. After blood sampling, hyperthyroidism patients were treated with methimazole at a starting dose of 30 mg daily, and ophthalmopathy patients were treated with high-dose intravenous methylprednisolone. TCR Vbeta CDR3 sequencing of some 140 peripheral blood samples (roughly 41 ophthalmopathy, 70 to 85 hyperthyroidism and some 17 progressor patients) is reported in the paper. General findings and caveats noted by the study authors: A model built on a 13 V-J signature distinguished ophthalmopathy from stable hyperthyroidism, reaching about 88% sensitivity and under 84% specificity in cross-validation and 80%/75% in testing. Most expanded thyroid clonotypes (frequency above 0.001) were also detected in blood, a finding suggesting that blood repertoires may reflect thyroid immune responses. In validation, the model predicted progression to ophthalmopathy with roughly 70% sensitivity and about 72% specificity, a median of approximately 6.5 months before onset. Sample size was not statistically predetermined, and blinding of investigators to group allocation was not performed.

Details on this clonotype: Which antigen it targets is not known. No much larger clonotype is one base removed from it; base qualities were not supplied.

TCR beta CDR3 regions were amplified from RNA transcripts. The first round of RT-PCR for the TCR CDR3 was performed with the HTBI primer set and the Qiagen OneStep RT-PCR kit. The libraries were constructed in a second round of multiplex PCR and then size-selected and purified. The libraries were sequenced on an Illumina HiSeq2000 using paired-end 100 bp reads. The study's processing was this. SOAPnuke was used to process the raw data, removing reads that contained adapters or uncalled bases, had a mean Phred below 15, or lacked an exact match to the constant primer or identifier. COPE v1.2.5 was used to merge the high-quality paired reads, and each unique nucleotide sequence was defined as a clonotype. MiTCR v1.1 was used to align clonotypes to the IMGT TRBV, TRBD and TRBJ reference segments. Only V-J combinations with frequency above 0.0001, covering about 99% of repertoires, were analysed. A TCS score was defined as the ratio of F50 (clonal expansion) to E x V (chaos), with BLOSUM62-based TCRdist applied between CDR3 peptides within each V-J. Welch's t-statistics and random forest reduced fewer than 550 V-J features to 13, which were used in a naive Bayes classifier (R e1071). Using fastp trimming at Q25 and MiXCR clonotype assembly, TCRdb reanalyzed the public sequencing data and kept in-frame beta chains. Here each entry gathers all rows of one CDR3 protein and keeps the most common genes and DNA. These V and J calls rely on TCRdb rather than the paper's analysis. The sample contains fewer than 600,000 distinct CDR3 sequences, 14% of them found a single time. Less than 20% of the sample goes to the ten largest clones.

Spanning cysteine to phenylalanine, the CDR3 consists of 16 amino acids. The retained sequence is limited to the CDR3, 48 bases, with the frame set at the first base. As encoded in the germline V gene, CDR1 is MNHNS while CDR2 is SASEGT. The V end loses 1 base and the J end loses 4 bases, and a stretch of 14 bases separates them. Stable Graves' hyperthyroidism was defined as no progression to ophthalmopathy during 18 months of follow-up. Hyperthyroidism patients were aged 18 to 65 years and newly diagnosed, with disease duration of less than 2 months. Patients with uncontrolled infections, other autoimmune diseases, pregnancy or lactation were excluded. Clinical symptoms, serum thyroxine and TRAb, thyroid ultrasound, and orbital computed tomography formed the basis for the diagnoses. Ficoll-Paque density gradient centrifugation was used to isolate PBMCs from approximately 10 ml of fresh peripheral blood. Total RNA was extracted with Trizol reagent, and quality was checked on an Agilent 2100 Bioanalyzer.

Sequencing was performed on blood. This receptor was taken from a woman aged 18-29 years with Graves' hyperthyroidism. The V gene is TRBV6-1 and the J gene is TRBJ1-5; the D gene is perhaps TRBD1, from 5 matching bases. The sequenced DNA is TGTGCCAGCAGTGAAGATTTAGGGGCGGTGAATCAGCCCCAGCATTTT. This sequence encodes CASSEDLGAVNQPQHF.